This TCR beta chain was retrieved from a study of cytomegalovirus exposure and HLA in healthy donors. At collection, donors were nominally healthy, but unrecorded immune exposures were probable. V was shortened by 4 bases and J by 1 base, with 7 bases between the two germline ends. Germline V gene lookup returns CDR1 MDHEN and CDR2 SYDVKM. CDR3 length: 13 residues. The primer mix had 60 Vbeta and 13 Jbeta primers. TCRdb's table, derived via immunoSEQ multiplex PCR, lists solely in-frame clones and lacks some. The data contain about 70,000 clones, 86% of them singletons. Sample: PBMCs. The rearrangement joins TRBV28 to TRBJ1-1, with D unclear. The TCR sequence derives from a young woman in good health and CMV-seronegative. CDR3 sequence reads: CASSSAANTEAFF. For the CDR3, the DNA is TGTGCCAGCAGTTCGGCGGCGAACACTGAAGCTTTCTTT.